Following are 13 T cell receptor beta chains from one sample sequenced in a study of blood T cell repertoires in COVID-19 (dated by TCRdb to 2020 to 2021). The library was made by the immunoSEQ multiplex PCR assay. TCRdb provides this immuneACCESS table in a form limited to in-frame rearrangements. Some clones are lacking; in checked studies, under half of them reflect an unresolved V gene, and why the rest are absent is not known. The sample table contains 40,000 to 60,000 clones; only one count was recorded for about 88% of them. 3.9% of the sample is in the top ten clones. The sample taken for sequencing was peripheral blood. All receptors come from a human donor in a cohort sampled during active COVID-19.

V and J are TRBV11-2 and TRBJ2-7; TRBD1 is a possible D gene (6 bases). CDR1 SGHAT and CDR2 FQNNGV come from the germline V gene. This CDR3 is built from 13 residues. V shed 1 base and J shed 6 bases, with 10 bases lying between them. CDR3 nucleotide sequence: TGTGCCAGCAGCTTAGGGGGGCTGGGCGAGCAGTACGTC. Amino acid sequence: CASSLGGLGEQYV.

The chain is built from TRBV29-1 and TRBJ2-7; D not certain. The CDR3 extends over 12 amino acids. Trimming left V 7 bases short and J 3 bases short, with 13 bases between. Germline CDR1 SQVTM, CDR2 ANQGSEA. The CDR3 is CSALPGYYEQYV. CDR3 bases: TGCAGCGCACTCCCGGGTTACTACGAGCAGTACGTC.

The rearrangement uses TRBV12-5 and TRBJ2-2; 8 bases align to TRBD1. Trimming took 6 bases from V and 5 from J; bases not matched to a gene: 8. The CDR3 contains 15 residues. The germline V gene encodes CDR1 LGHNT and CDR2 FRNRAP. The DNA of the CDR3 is TGTGCTAGTGGCTCCCTGCACAGGGGGACCGGGGAGCTGTTTTTT. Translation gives CASGSLHRGTGELFF.

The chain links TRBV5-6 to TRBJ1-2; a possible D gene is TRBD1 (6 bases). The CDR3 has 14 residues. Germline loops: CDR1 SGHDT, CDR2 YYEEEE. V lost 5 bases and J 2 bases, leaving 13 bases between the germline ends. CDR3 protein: CASSITTGNYGYTF. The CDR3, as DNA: TGTGCCAGCAGTATAACGACAGGCAACTATGGCTACACCTTC.

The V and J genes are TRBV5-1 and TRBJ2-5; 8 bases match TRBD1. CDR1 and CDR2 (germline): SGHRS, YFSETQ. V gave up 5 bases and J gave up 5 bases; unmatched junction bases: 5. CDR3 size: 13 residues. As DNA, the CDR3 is TGCGCCAGCAGTCCGACAGGGGTCGAGACCCAGTACTTC. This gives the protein CASSPTGVETQYF.

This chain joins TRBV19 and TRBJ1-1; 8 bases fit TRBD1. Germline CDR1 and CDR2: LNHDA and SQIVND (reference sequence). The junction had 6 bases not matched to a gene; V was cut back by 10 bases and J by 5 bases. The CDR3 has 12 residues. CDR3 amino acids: CATDDRGTEAFF. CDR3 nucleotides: TGTGCCACCGACGACAGGGGTACTGAAGCTTTCTTT.

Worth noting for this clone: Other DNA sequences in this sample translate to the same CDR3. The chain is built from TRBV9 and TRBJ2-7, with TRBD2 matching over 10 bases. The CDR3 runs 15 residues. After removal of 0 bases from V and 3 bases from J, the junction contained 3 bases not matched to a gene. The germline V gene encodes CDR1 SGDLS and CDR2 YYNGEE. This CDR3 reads CASSVGPSGSYEQYF. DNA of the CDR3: TGTGCCAGCAGCGTAGGTCCTAGCGGGAGCTACGAGCAGTACTTC.

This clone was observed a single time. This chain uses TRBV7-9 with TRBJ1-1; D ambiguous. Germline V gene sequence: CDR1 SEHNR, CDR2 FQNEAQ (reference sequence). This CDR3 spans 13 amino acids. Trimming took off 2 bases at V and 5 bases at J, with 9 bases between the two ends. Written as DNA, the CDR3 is TGTGCCAGCAGCTTAAGTGTGGAGACTGAAGCTTTCTTT. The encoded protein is CASSLSVETEAFF.

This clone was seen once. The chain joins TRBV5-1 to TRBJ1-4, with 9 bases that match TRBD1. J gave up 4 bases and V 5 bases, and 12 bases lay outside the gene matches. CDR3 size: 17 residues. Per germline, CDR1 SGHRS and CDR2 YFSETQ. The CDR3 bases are TGCGCCAGCAGTTCAAACTCCCCGGGACAGGGTAATGAAAAACTGTTTTTT. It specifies CASSSNSPGQGNEKLFF.

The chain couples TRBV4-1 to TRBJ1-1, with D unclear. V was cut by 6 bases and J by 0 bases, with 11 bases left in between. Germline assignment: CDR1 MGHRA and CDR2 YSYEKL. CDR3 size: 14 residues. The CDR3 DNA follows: TGCGCCAGCAGTGTCAAACACCTGAACACTGAAGCTTTCTTT. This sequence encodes CASSVKHLNTEAFF.

As DNA, the CDR3 is TGTGCCAGCAGCTCTGGCGGGAGGGTAGTAGATACGCAGTATTTT. This sequence encodes CASSSGGRVVDTQYF. The chain links TRBV7-9 to TRBJ2-3, with 9 nucleotides matching TRBD2. The V gene's germline CDR1 is SEHNR and CDR2 FQNEAQ (reference sequence). The CDR3 runs to 15 residues. V was pared by 4 bases and J by 5 bases, with 7 bases of the junction left unmatched.

CDR3 region: CASSIVTSGGETQYF. Written as DNA, the CDR3 is TGTGCCAGTAGTATAGTTACTAGCGGGGGAGAGACCCAGTACTTC. This chain joins TRBV19 and TRBJ2-5; 11 bases fit TRBD2. V lost 1 base, J lost 4 bases, and 2 bases stayed unmatched. This CDR3 has 15 amino acids. Looked up from germline, CDR1 is LNHDA and CDR2 is SQIVND (reference sequence). The full variable domain, in which reference TRBV19 and TRBJ2-5 provide the parts outside the CDR3, is DGGITQSPKYLFRKEGQNVTLSCEQNLNHDAMYWYRQDPGQGLRLIYYSQIVNDFQKGDIAEGYSVSREKKESFPLTVTSAQKNPTAFYLCASSIVTSGGETQYFGPGTRLLVL.

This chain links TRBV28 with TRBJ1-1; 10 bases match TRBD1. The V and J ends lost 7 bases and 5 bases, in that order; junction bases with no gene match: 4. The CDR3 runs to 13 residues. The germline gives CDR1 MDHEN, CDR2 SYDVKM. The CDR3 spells CASKDRGGTEAFF. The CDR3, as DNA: TGTGCCAGCAAGGACAGGGGGGGGACTGAAGCTTTCTTT.